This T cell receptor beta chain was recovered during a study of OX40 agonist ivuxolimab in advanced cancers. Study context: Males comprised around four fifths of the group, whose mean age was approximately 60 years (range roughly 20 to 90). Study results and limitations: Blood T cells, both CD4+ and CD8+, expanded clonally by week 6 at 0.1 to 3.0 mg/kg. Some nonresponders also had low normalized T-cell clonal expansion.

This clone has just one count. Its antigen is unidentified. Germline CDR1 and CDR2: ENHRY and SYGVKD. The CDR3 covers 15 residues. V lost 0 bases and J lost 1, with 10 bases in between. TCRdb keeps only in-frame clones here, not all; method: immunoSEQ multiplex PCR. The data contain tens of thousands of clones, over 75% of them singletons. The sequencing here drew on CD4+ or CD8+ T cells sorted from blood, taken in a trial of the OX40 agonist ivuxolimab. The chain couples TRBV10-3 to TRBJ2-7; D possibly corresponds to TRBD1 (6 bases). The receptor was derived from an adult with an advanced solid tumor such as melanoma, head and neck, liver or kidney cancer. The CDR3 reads CAISESMQGSYEQYF. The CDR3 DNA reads TGTGCCATCAGTGAGTCGATGCAGGGGTCCTACGAGCAGTACTTC.